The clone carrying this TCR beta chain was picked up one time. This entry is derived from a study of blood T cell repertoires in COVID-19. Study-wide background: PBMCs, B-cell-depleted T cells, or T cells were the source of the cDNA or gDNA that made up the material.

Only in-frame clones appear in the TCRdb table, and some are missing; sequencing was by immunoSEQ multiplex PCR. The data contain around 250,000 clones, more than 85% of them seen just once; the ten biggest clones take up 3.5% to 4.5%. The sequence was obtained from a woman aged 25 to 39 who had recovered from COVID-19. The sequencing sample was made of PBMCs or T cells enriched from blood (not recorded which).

CDR3: CSVDRQGTYEQYF. The DNA of the CDR3 is TGCAGCGTTGATCGACAGGGCACCTACGAGCAGTACTTC. The chain combines TRBV29-1 with TRBJ2-7; 7 bases map to TRBD1. The ends lost 3 bases at V and 2 bases at J; junction bases unmatched: 4. Germline-derived CDR1 and CDR2 are SQVTM and ANQGSEA. The CDR3 loop spans 13 amino acids.